This T cell receptor (beta chain) emerged from a study of blood T cells in healthy people across ages. Primed by a sample-barcoded 5' primer and a J-beta primer mix, a second PCR proceeded for 7 to 11 cycles. TCRdb reanalysed the 5' RACE reads using MiXCR and keeps one entry per CDR3 protein. The sample consists of around 520,000 distinct CDR3 sequences, around 27% of them appearing once. Trimming took 3 bases from V and 2 from J; bases not matched to a gene: 8. This CDR3 region has 18 residues. CDR1 is SEHNR, CDR2 FQNEAQ, per germline (reference sequence). The data also belong to a second study, concerning T cells of mothers and their children.

This chain uses TRBV7-9 with TRBJ2-5; 14 nucleotides agree with TRBD2. What was sequenced was blood. The source is a boy aged 2-15 years in good health. This chain's CDR3 is CASSLPGLAGVLQETQYF. In nucleotides, the CDR3 is TGTGCCAGCAGCTTGCCGGGACTAGCGGGGGTTTTGCAAGAGACCCAGTACTTC.